This T cell receptor beta chain was sequenced during a study of blood T cell repertoires in COVID-19. Participants were aged about 18 to 90 years from around 26 US areas. The CDR3 loop spans 13 amino acids. The germline gives CDR1 SNHLY, CDR2 FYNNEI. The V gene lost 2 bases and the J gene lost 4 bases, with 8 bases spanning the gap. In the authors' workflow: Estimation of nucleated cell counts relied on the amplification of reference gene primers. The repertoire was sequenced with immunoSEQ multiplex PCR; TCRdb's copy has only in-frame clones and lacks some. V and J calls plus clone size are reproduced from that table; the DNA served to infer D and trimming. Of 200,000 to 250,000 clones in the sample, 84% are singletons; the top ten hold 6.8%.

The V call is TRBV2, the J call TRBJ1-1; no clear D gene. Sequencing was done on a sample of PBMCs or T cells enriched from blood (not recorded which). The origin of this receptor is a woman aged 40-49 years who had recovered from COVID-19. CDR3 region: CASSEHGATEAFF. The DNA for the CDR3 is TGTGCCAGCAGTGAACACGGAGCCACTGAAGCTTTCTTT.